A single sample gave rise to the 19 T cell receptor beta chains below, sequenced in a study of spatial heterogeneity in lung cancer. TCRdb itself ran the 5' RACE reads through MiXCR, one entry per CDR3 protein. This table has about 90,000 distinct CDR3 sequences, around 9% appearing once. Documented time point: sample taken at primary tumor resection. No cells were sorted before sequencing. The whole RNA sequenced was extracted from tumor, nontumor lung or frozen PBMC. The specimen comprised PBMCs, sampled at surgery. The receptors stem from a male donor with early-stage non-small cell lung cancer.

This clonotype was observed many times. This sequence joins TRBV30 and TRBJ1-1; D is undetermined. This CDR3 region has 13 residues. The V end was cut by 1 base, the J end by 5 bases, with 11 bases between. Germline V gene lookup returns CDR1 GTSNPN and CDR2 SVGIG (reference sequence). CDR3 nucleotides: TGTGCCTGGAGTGGTGATGCTGGTACTGAAGCTTTCTTT. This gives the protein CAWSGDAGTEAFF.

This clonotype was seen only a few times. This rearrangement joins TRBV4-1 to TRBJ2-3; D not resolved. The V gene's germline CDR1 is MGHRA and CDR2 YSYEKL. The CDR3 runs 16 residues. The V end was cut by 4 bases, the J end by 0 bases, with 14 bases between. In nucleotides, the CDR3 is TGCGCCAGCAGCCGCGTCTATGGCGACAGCACAGATACGCAGTATTTT. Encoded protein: CASSRVYGDSTDTQYF.

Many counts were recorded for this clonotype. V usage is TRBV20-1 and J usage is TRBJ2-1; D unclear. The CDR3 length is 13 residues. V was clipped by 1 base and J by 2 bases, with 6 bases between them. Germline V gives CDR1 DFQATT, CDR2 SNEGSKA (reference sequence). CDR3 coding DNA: TGCAGTGCTAGAGGTCGGGCCTACAATGAGCAGTTCTTC. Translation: CSARGRAYNEQFF.

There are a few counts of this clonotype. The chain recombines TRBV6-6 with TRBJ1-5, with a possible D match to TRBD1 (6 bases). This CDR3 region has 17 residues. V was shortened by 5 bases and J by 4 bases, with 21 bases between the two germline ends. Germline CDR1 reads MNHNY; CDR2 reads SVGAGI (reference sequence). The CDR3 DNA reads TGTGCCAGCAGTAAGGGGGTTACAGGAGACGATAATCAGCCCCAGCATTTT. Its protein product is CASSKGVTGDDNQPQHF.

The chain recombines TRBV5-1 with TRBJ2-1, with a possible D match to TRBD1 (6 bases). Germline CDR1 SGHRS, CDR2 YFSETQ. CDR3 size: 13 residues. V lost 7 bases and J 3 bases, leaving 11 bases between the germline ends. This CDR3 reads CASADRNYNEQFF. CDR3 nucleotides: TGCGCCAGCGCAGACAGGAACTACAATGAGCAGTTCTTC.

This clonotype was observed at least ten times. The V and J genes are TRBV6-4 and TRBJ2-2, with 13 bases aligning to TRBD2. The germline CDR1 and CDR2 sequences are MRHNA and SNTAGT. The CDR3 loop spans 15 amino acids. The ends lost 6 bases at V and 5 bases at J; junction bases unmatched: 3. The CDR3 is CASSETSGRTGELFF. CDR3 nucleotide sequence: TGTGCCAGCAGCGAGACTAGCGGGAGGACCGGGGAGCTGTTTTTT.

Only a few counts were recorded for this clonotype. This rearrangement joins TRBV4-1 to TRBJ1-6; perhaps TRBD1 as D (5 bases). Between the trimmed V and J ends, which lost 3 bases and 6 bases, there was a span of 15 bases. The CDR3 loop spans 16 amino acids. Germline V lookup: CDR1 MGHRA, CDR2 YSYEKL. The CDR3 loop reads CASSQPAGRSNSPLHF. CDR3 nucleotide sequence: TGCGCCAGCAGCCAGCCTGCGGGACGGTCTAATTCACCCCTCCACTTT.

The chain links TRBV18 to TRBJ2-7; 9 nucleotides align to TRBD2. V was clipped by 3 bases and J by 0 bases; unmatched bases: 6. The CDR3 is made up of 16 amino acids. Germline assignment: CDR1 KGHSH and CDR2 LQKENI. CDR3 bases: TGTGCCAGCTCACCGGGACTAGCATTTTACTCCTACGAGCAGTACTTC. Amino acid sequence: CASSPGLAFYSYEQYF.

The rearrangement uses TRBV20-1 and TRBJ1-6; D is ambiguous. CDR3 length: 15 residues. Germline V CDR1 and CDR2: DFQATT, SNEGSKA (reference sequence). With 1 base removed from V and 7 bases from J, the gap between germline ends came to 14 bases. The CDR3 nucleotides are TGCAGTGCTAGAGTGGGCAGCCTCGCGAATTCACCCCTCCACTTT. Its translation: CSARVGSLANSPLHF.

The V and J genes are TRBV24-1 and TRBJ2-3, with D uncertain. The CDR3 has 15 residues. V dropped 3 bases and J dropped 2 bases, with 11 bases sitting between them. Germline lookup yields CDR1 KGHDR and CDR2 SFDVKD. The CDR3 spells CATSDQTDATDTQYF. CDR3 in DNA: TGTGCCACCAGTGATCAAACGGACGCCACAGATACGCAGTATTTT.

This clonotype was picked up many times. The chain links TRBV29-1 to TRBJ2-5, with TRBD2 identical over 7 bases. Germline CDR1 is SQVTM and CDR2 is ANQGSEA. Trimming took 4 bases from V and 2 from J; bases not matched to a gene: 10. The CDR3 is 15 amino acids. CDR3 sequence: CSVGTSATGQETQYF. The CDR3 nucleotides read TGCAGCGTTGGTACTAGCGCAACGGGACAAGAGACCCAGTACTTC.

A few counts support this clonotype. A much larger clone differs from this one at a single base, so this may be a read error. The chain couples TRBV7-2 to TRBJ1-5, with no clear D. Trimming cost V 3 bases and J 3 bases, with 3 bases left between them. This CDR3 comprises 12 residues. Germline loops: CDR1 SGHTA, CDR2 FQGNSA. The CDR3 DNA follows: TGTGCCAGCAGCTTCTACAATCAGCCCCAGCATTTT. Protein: CASSFYNQPQHF.

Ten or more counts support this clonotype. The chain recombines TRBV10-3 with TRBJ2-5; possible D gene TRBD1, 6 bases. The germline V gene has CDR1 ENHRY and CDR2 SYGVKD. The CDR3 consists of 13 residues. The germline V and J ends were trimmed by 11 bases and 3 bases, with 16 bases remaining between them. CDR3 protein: CASSERTEETQYF. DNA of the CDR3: TGTGCCTCATCAGAAAGGACAGAAGAGACCCAGTACTTC.

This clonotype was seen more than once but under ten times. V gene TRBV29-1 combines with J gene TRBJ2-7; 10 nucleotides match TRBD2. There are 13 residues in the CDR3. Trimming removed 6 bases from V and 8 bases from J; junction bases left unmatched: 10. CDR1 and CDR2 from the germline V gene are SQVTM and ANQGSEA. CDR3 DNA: TGCAGCGTCGGTGGGCTAGCGGGAGACCAGCAGTACTTC. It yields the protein CSVGGLAGDQQYF.

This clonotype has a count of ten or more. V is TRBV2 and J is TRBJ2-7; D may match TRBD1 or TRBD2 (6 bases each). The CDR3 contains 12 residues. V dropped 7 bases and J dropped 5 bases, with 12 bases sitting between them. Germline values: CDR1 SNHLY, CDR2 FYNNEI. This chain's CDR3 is CASNAGEDEQYF. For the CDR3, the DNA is TGTGCCAGCAACGCAGGGGAGGACGAGCAGTACTTC.

CDR3 sequence: CASSPGTGLYTDTQYF. CDR3 DNA sequence: TGTGCCAGCAGCCCAGGGACCGGATTATACACAGATACGCAGTATTTT. The chain joins TRBV7-9 to TRBJ2-3; D might be TRBD1 or TRBD2, each matching 5 bases. Germline CDR1 is SEHNR and CDR2 is FQNEAQ (reference sequence). Trimming pared 5 bases from V and 2 bases from J, leaving 17 bases between. The CDR3 is made up of 16 amino acids.

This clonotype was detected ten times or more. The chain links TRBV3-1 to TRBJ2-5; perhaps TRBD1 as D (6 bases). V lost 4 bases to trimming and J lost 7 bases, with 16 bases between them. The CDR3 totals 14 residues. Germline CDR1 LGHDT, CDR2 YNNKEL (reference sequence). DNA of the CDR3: TGTGCCAGCAGCCCGGGACACGGAGTCCCGACCCAGTACTTC. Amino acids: CASSPGHGVPTQYF.

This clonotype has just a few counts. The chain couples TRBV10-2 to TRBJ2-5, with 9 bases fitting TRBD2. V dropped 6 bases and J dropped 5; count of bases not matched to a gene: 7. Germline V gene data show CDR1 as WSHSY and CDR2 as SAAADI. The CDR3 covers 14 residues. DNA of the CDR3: TGCGCCAGCAGGGGACTAGCAACGGGTGAGACCCAGTACTTC. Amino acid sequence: CASRGLATGETQYF.

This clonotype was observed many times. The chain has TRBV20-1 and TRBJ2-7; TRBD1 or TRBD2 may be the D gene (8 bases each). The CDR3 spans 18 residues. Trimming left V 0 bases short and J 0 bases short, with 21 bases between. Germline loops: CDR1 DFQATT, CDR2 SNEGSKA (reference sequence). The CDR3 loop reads CSARDRGGGQGSSYEQYF. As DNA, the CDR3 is TGCAGTGCTAGAGATCGGGGGGGTGGACAGGGCAGCTCCTACGAGCAGTACTTC.